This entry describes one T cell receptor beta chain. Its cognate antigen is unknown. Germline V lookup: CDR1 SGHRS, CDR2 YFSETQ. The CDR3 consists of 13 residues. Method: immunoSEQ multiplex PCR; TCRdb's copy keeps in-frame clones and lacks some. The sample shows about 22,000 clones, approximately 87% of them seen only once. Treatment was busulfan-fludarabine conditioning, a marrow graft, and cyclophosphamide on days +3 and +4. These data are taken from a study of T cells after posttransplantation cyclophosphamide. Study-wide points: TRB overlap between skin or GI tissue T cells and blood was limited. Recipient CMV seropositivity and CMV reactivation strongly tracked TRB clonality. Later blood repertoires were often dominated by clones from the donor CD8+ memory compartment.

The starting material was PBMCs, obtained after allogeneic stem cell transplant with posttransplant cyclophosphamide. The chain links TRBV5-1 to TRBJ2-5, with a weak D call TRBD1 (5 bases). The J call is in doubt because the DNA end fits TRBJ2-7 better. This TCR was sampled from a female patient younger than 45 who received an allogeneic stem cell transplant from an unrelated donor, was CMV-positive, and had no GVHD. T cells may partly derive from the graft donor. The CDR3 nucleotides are TGCGCCAGCAGCTATCAGGACAACTACGAGCAGTACTTC. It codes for CASSYQDNYEQYF.